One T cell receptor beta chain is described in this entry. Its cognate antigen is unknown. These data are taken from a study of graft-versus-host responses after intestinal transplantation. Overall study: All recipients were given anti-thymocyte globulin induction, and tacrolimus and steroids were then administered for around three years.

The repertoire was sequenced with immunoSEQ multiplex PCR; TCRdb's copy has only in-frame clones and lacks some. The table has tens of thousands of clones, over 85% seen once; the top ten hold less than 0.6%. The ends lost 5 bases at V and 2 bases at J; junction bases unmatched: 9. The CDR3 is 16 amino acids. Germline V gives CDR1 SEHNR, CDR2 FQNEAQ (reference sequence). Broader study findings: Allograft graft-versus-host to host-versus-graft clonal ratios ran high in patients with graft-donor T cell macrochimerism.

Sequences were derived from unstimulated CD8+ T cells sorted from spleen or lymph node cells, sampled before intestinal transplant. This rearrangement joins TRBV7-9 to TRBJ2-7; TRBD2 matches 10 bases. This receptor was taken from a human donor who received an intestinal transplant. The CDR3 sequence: CASSASSGRNAYEQYF. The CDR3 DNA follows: TGTGCCAGCAGCGCTAGTAGCGGGAGGAACGCCTACGAGCAGTACTTC.